The 27 T cell receptor beta chains given below trace back to one sample, sequenced in a study of blood T cell repertoires in COVID-19. Here immunoSEQ multiplex PCR was the method, and the copy in TCRdb shows in-frame clones only, minus some. The table has 200,000 to 250,000 clones, roughly 84% seen once. Material: peripheral blood. These receptors were collected from a woman in her fifties or sixties who had recovered from COVID-19.

V usage is TRBV18 and J usage is TRBJ1-2; D is possibly TRBD1 (5 bases). CDR1 KGHSH and CDR2 LQKENI come from the germline V gene. Trimming removed 2 bases at V and 6 bases at J, with 7 bases between. The CDR3 covers 12 residues. CDR3 coding DNA: TGTGCCAGCTCACCAGCGGGGGATGGCTACACCTTC. Translated, it gives CASSPAGDGYTF.

This sequence joins TRBV14 and TRBJ1-1; unclear D gene. The CDR3 contains 13 residues. Germline V gene data show CDR1 as SGHDN and CDR2 as FVKESK. V was clipped by 4 bases and J by 0 bases, with 6 bases between them. CDR3 sequence reads: CASSPRLNTEAFF. CDR3 bases: TGTGCCAGCAGCCCGAGGTTGAACACTGAAGCTTTCTTT.

The V gene is TRBV6-5, the J gene TRBJ1-2; tentatively, D is TRBD1 (6 bases). CDR1 is MNHEY, CDR2 SVGAGI, per germline. The CDR3 has 11 amino acids. The germline V and J ends were trimmed by 8 bases and 10 bases, with 14 bases remaining between them. As DNA, the CDR3 is TGTGCCAGCGTATTACAGGGAGCCTACACCTTC. It encodes CASVLQGAYTF.

The rearrangement joins TRBV10-2 to TRBJ2-3; 9 bases agree with TRBD2. With 10 bases clipped from V and 2 bases from J, the junction kept 10 bases outside the gene matches. Germline CDR1 is WSHSY and CDR2 is SAAADI. This CDR3 spans 15 amino acids. The CDR3 protein is CAILRGGEVTDTQYF. The DNA of the CDR3 is TGCGCCATCTTGCGCGGGGGGGAAGTCACAGATACGCAGTATTTT.

V and J are TRBV4-1 and TRBJ1-5; D perhaps matches TRBD1 (5 bases). The CDR3 has 17 amino acids. Trimming cost V 2 bases and J 8 bases, with 22 bases left between them. Germline CDR1 and CDR2: MGHRA and YSYEKL. CDR3 DNA sequence: TGCGCCAGCAGCCAACCCCACGGGGGAGGGTCTATCAAGCCCCAGCATTTT. This encodes CASSQPHGGGSIKPQHF.

This clone came up once. This sequence joins TRBV12-1 and TRBJ1-4; TRBD1, the table's D call, was not compared with the DNA. TRBV12-1 is a known pseudogene. The CDR3 spans 15 residues. CDR3 region: CASSFTENSNEKLFF. The CDR3 nucleotides are TGTGCCAGCAGCTTCACAGAGAATTCTAATGAAAAACTGTTTTTT.

The rearrangement uses TRBV5-4 and TRBJ1-1; 9 bases fit TRBD1. The CDR3 is made up of 13 amino acids. Germline CDR1 SGHNT, CDR2 YYREEE (reference sequence). After removal of 4 bases from V and 4 bases from J, the junction contained 2 bases not matched to a gene. In DNA form, the CDR3 reads TGTGCCAGCAGCGTGGACAGGGGCACTGAAGCTTTCTTT. Amino acids: CASSVDRGTEAFF.

V is TRBV9 and J is TRBJ1-3, with 7 bases lining up with TRBD1. The CDR3 sequence is 16 residues long. V shed 4 bases and J 2 bases; nucleotides not matched to a gene: 9. Per germline, CDR1 SGDLS and CDR2 YYNGEE. CDR3 sequence reads: CASSMGQSYAGNTIYF. The CDR3 DNA sequence: TGTGCCAGCAGCATGGGACAGTCGTATGCTGGAAACACCATATATTTT.

The gene calls are TRBV7-2 and TRBJ2-1; D ambiguous. V lost 3 bases and J lost 8, with 8 bases in between. Germline CDR1 reads SGHTA; CDR2 reads FQGNSA. The CDR3 loop spans 12 amino acids. CDR3 protein: CASSFSRDEQFF. DNA of the CDR3: TGTGCCAGCAGCTTCAGTCGGGATGAGCAGTTCTTC. The full variable domain, with the rest looked up from reference TRBV7-2 and TRBJ2-1, is GAGVSQSPSNKVTEKGKDVELRCDPISGHTALYWYRQSLGQGLEFLIYFQGNSAPDKSGLPSDRFSAERTGGSVSTLTIQRTQQEDSAVYLCASSFSRDEQFFGPGTRLTVL.

The chain employs TRBV7-8 and TRBJ2-5; maybe TRBD1 (5 bases). V gave up 5 bases and J gave up 0 bases, with 10 bases separating them. Germline V CDR1 and CDR2: SGHVS, FQNEAQ. The CDR3 extends over 14 amino acids. This CDR3 is CASSIQDNQETQYF. DNA for the CDR3: TGTGCCAGCAGCATACAGGACAACCAAGAGACCCAGTACTTC.

This CDR3 is CASSVAPSNDYGYTF. The CDR3 coding sequence is TGTGCCAGCAGCGTAGCCCCGAGTAACGACTATGGCTACACCTTC. V is TRBV9 and J is TRBJ1-2; the D is unclear. This CDR3 contains 15 residues. V lost 0 bases, J lost 3 bases, and 12 bases lay in between. Germline CDR1 and CDR2: SGDLS and YYNGEE.

This clone was seen a single time. The chain recombines TRBV28 with TRBJ2-3; 8 positions agree with TRBD1. The CDR3 has 15 residues. Germline V gene data show CDR1 as MDHEN and CDR2 as SYDVKM. Trimming cost V 3 bases and J 1 base; bases outside gene matches: 3. The CDR3 here is CASSLDRDGTDTQYF. The CDR3 DNA sequence: TGTGCCAGCAGTTTGGACAGGGACGGCACAGATACGCAGTATTTT.

The chain employs TRBV7-9 and TRBJ2-2, with TRBD1 identical over 10 bases. With 5 bases clipped from V and 8 bases from J, the junction kept 8 bases outside the gene matches. The CDR3 loop spans 15 amino acids. Germline CDR1 is SEHNR and CDR2 is FQNEAQ (reference sequence). In DNA form, the CDR3 reads TGTGCCAGCAGCCCAGGACAGGGGGTCTCGGGGGAGCTGTTTTTT. Its translation is CASSPGQGVSGELFF.

This clone occurred a few times. V and J are TRBV5-1 and TRBJ2-1, with D possibly being TRBD2 (6 bases). Per the germline V gene, CDR1 is SGHRS and CDR2 is YFSETQ. The CDR3 spans 15 residues. The ends were cut back, 2 bases at V and 2 bases at J, with 11 bases in the middle. The CDR3 loop reads CASSFLGGAYNEQFF. CDR3 bases: TGCGCCAGCAGCTTCTTGGGGGGAGCCTACAATGAGCAGTTCTTC. The variable domain in full, with the rest retrieved from reference TRBV5-1 and TRBJ2-1, is KAGVTQTPRYLIKTRGQQVTLSCSPISGHRSVSWYQQTPGQGLQFLFEYFSETQRNKGNFPGRFSGRQFSNSRSEMNVSTLELGDSALYLCASSFLGGAYNEQFFGPGTRLTVL.

The chain has TRBV11-2 and TRBJ1-2; D gene uncertain. Trimming pared 6 bases from V and 6 bases from J, leaving 17 bases between. Looked up from germline, CDR1 is SGHAT and CDR2 is FQNNGV. This CDR3 comprises 14 residues. Written as DNA, the CDR3 is TGTGCCAGCAGGCGAAGTACTTACTCGGATGGCTACACCTTC. Protein product: CASRRSTYSDGYTF.

The V and J genes are TRBV19 and TRBJ1-1; 7 nucleotides align to TRBD1. The ends lost 9 bases at V and 4 bases at J; junction bases unmatched: 8. CDR3 length: 13 residues. Germline V gene lookup returns CDR1 LNHDA and CDR2 SQIVND (reference sequence). CDR3 loop: CASRHPGGTEAFF. The CDR3 nucleotides are TGTGCCAGCAGGCACCCAGGGGGCACTGAAGCTTTCTTT.

The rearrangement uses TRBV9 and TRBJ2-1, with TRBD2 matching over 11 bases. V dropped 0 bases and J dropped 10; count of bases not matched to a gene: 9. CDR3 length: 16 residues. Germline-derived CDR1 and CDR2 are SGDLS and YYNGEE. The CDR3 DNA is TGTGCCAGCAGCGTAGGAGTAGCGGGGGGGCTAAGGGAGCAGTTCTTC. Protein product: CASSVGVAGGLREQFF.

The chain has TRBV9 and TRBJ2-5; TRBD2 aligns across 15 bases. This CDR3 comprises 16 residues. V dropped 4 bases and J dropped 2; count of bases not matched to a gene: 3. CDR1 is SGDLS and CDR2 is YYNGEE in the germline V gene. This chain's CDR3 is CASSLGLAGGQETQYF. CDR3 coding DNA: TGTGCCAGCAGCTTGGGACTAGCGGGGGGACAAGAGACCCAGTACTTC.

The CDR3 protein is CAGDMDRVYGYTF. As DNA, the CDR3 is TGTGCCGGGGACATGGACAGGGTGTATGGCTACACCTTC. The rearrangement uses TRBV3-1 (or the pseudogene TRBV3-2) and TRBJ1-2, with 8 bases fitting TRBD1. Unmatched junction bases numbered 10, after V lost 11 bases and J lost 5 bases. This CDR3 comprises 13 residues. The V gene's germline CDR1 is LGHDT and CDR2 YNNKEL (reference sequence).

This clone was seen only once. CDR3 sequence: CASSTGTGKGYTF. The CDR3 coding sequence is TGTGCCAGCAGCACCGGGACAGGGAAAGGCTACACCTTC. V usage is TRBV5-5 and J usage is TRBJ1-2; 9 positions match TRBD1. This CDR3 is built from 13 residues. Germline CDR1 SGHKS, CDR2 YYEKEE (reference sequence). With 4 bases clipped from V and 8 bases from J, the junction kept 6 bases outside the gene matches.

The chain employs TRBV6-5 and TRBJ1-6, with TRBD1 matching 8 bases. The CDR3 runs 14 residues. V shed 5 bases, J shed 5 bases, and the junction held 2 bases outside the gene matches. The germline gives CDR1 MNHEY, CDR2 SVGAGI. CDR3 coding DNA: TGTGCCAGCAGTCGGACAGGGAATAATTCACCCCTCCACTTT. Translation gives CASSRTGNNSPLHF.

The chain combines TRBV18 with TRBJ1-1; D unresolved. Germline V gene lookup returns CDR1 KGHSH and CDR2 LQKENI. CDR3 size: 12 residues. With 2 bases removed from V and 6 bases from J, the gap between germline ends came to 7 bases. DNA of the CDR3: TGTGCCAGCTCACCATCGTCGTCTGAAGCTTTCTTT. Amino acid sequence: CASSPSSSEAFF.

The chain combines TRBV4-3 with TRBJ1-6; D remains ambiguous. Germline V gene lookup returns CDR1 LGHNA and CDR2 YSLEER. The CDR3 consists of 15 residues. Trimming cost V 0 bases and J 9 bases, with 12 bases left between them. The CDR3 sequence is CASSQESGSSSPLHF. The CDR3 nucleotides are TGCGCCAGCAGCCAAGAGTCGGGAAGCAGTTCACCCCTCCACTTT.

The chain recombines TRBV18 with TRBJ2-7; TRBD2 matches 11 bases. Germline loops: CDR1 KGHSH, CDR2 LQKENI. This CDR3 is 16 amino acids long. V trimming: 3 bases; J trimming: 1 base; junction bases outside the gene matches: 5. DNA of the CDR3: TGTGCCAGCTCACCGAATAGCGGGGGGGCTTCCTACGAGCAGTACTTC. It encodes CASSPNSGGASYEQYF.

The chain joins TRBV14 to TRBJ1-4; 12 bases map to TRBD1. The CDR3 has 17 residues. CDR1 and CDR2 (germline): SGHDN, FVKESK. J lost 3 bases, V lost 3 bases, and 5 bases had no gene match. The chain's CDR3 is CASSHGTGGSANEKLFF. The CDR3 bases are TGTGCCAGCAGCCACGGGACAGGGGGCTCGGCTAATGAAAAACTGTTTTTT.

The CDR3 DNA sequence: TGTGCCAGCAGCTTAAGACTAGCGGGGGGGAGCTCCTACAATGAGCAGTTCTTC. Its protein is CASSLRLAGGSSYNEQFF. The rearrangement links TRBV7-6 to TRBJ2-1, with TRBD2 identical over 14 bases. There are 18 residues in the CDR3. CDR1 SGHVS and CDR2 FNYEAQ come from the germline V gene. V lost 2 bases and J lost 0; bases outside the gene matches: 3.

This sequence joins TRBV7-9 and TRBJ1-2, with D hard to call. From germline, CDR1 is SEHNR and CDR2 FQNEAQ (reference sequence). V was trimmed by 5 bases and J by 3 bases, leaving 7 bases between them. The CDR3 sequence is 12 residues long. The CDR3 DNA is TGTGCCAGCAGCACAACGTACTATGGCTACACCTTC. Translating it yields CASSTTYYGYTF.